These 32 T cell receptor beta chains were sequenced from one sample in a study of OX40 agonist ivuxolimab in advanced cancers. Method: immunoSEQ multiplex PCR; TCRdb's copy keeps in-frame clones and lacks some. The repertoire holds about 100,000 clones, with about 96% as singletons. This sample comprised CD4+ or CD8+ T cells sorted from blood, obtained in a trial of the OX40 agonist ivuxolimab. All receptors derive from an adult with an advanced solid tumor such as melanoma, head and neck, liver or kidney cancer.

V gene TRBV9 combines with J gene TRBJ2-2; 8 nucleotides line up with TRBD1. The CDR3 is 16 amino acids. V shed 8 bases, J shed 3 bases, and the junction held 12 bases outside the gene matches. Germline assignment: CDR1 SGDLS and CDR2 YYNGEE. The CDR3 DNA sequence: TGTGCCAGTGGTAATGAGGGACAGGACTACACCGGGGAGCTGTTTTTT. Amino acid sequence: CASGNEGQDYTGELFF.

This clone is a singleton in its sample. The rearrangement joins TRBV4-2 to TRBJ2-1; D gene ambiguous. The V end was cut by 1 base, the J end by 9 bases, with 4 bases between. The length of the CDR3 is 11 residues. Germline values: CDR1 LGHNA, CDR2 YNFKEQ. This chain's CDR3 is CASSQGVEQFF. CDR3 nucleotide sequence: TGTGCCAGCAGCCAAGGAGTTGAGCAGTTCTTC.

CDR3 protein: CASSEVVSGGAYSYEQYF. The CDR3 nucleotides read TGTGCCAGCAGTGAAGTTGTTAGCGGGGGGGCCTACTCCTACGAGCAGTACTTC. This sequence joins TRBV6-1 and TRBJ2-7; 11 bases are shared with TRBD2. CDR1 and CDR2 from the germline V gene are MNHNS and SASEGT. V gave up 1 base and J gave up 0 bases; unmatched junction bases: 8. This CDR3 is 18 amino acids long.

The rearrangement joins TRBV5-6 to TRBJ2-1; 8 nucleotides line up with TRBD2. The CDR3 totals 15 residues. CDR1 is SGHDT, CDR2 YYEEEE, per germline. Trimming took 3 bases from V and 8 from J; bases not matched to a gene: 10. The CDR3 DNA follows: TGTGCCAGCAGCTATCTCTCTAGCGGGCATTATGAGCAGTTCTTC. Translated, it gives CASSYLSSGHYEQFF.

This clone came up a few times. V is TRBV28 and J is TRBJ2-1, with 12 nucleotides matching TRBD1. J lost 7 bases, V lost 6 bases, and 4 bases had no gene match. The CDR3 loop spans 14 amino acids. Germline V gives CDR1 MDHEN, CDR2 SYDVKM. As DNA, the CDR3 is TGTGCCAGCAGGGGACAGGGGGCTCGTAATGAGCAGTTCTTC. Residues: CASRGQGARNEQFF.

This chain links TRBV7-3 with TRBJ1-1; D is unresolved. CDR1 and CDR2 from the germline V gene are SGHTA and FQGTGA. This CDR3 has 13 residues. Trimming stripped 6 bases from V and 0 bases from J, with 8 bases between. The CDR3 spells CASRDEMNTEAFF. As DNA, the CDR3 is TGTGCCAGCAGGGACGAAATGAACACTGAAGCTTTCTTT.

V is TRBV14 and J is TRBJ1-1, with D unclear. Per germline, CDR1 SGHDN and CDR2 FVKESK. V lost 3 bases and J 8 bases, leaving 10 bases between the germline ends. This CDR3 region has 12 residues. DNA for the CDR3: TGTGCCAGCAGCCAGTCCGGGAGGGAAGCTTTCTTT. Amino acid sequence: CASSQSGREAFF.

This rearrangement joins TRBV4-1 to TRBJ2-7; D remains unclear. The ends were cut back, 1 base at V and 4 bases at J, with 8 bases in the middle. Germline loops: CDR1 MGHRA, CDR2 YSYEKL. The CDR3 totals 13 residues. The CDR3 DNA reads TGCGCCAGCAGCCAAGGCAGTGAATACGAGCAGTACTTC. This gives the protein CASSQGSEYEQYF.

Points on this clone: This sample also contains other DNA sequences that code for the same CDR3. This chain connects TRBV7-2 to TRBJ2-1; weak D call: TRBD2 (6 bases). The CDR3 consists of 14 residues. V was pared by 1 base and J by 6 bases, with 10 bases between. Looked up from germline, CDR1 is SGHTA and CDR2 is FQGNSA. CDR3 residues: CASSLGRAFNEQFF. CDR3 bases: TGTGCCAGCAGCTTAGGGAGGGCCTTCAATGAGCAGTTCTTC.

The V call is TRBV5-6, the J call TRBJ2-1; no definite D call. This CDR3 spans 13 amino acids. Trimming took 0 bases from V and 8 from J, leaving 9 bases between them. Germline V lookup: CDR1 SGHDT, CDR2 YYEEEE. The CDR3 nucleotides read TGTGCCAGCAGCTTGGTGGGCCTCCATGAGCAGTTCTTC. Its translation is CASSLVGLHEQFF. The full variable domain, its missing parts supplied by reference TRBV5-6 and TRBJ2-1, is DAGVTQSPTHLIKTRGQQVTLRCSPKSGHDTVSWYQQALGQGPQFIFQYYEEEERQRGNFPDRFSGHQFPNYSSELNVNALLLGDSALYLCASSLVGLHEQFFGPGTRLTVL.

The chain carries TRBV5-6 and TRBJ1-5; 10 bases map to TRBD1. Trimming cost V 3 bases and J 4 bases; bases outside gene matches: 1. The CDR3 sequence is 14 residues long. CDR1 SGHDT and CDR2 YYEEEE come from the germline V gene. The CDR3 nucleotides read TGTGCCAGCAGCTCGGGACAGGGGAATCAGCCCCAGCATTTT. Its translation: CASSSGQGNQPQHF.

The chain joins TRBV28 to TRBJ1-1; D call uncertain. The CDR3 has 13 amino acids. Germline V gene sequence: CDR1 MDHEN, CDR2 SYDVKM. V was trimmed by 1 base and J by 7 bases, leaving 10 bases between them. The DNA of the CDR3 is TGTGCCAGCAGTTTATCTCGCACCATTGAAGCTTTCTTT. It is translated as CASSLSRTIEAFF.

The chain links TRBV9 to TRBJ2-3, with 9 bases identical to TRBD2. The germline V gene encodes CDR1 SGDLS and CDR2 YYNGEE. After removal of 0 bases from V and 3 bases from J, the junction contained 2 bases not matched to a gene. CDR3 length: 15 amino acids. The DNA of the CDR3 is TGTGCCAGCAGCGTAGGGACTAGCGTTACAGATACGCAGTATTTT. Encoded protein: CASSVGTSVTDTQYF.

V and J are TRBV9 and TRBJ2-5; TRBD2 is a possible D gene (5 bases). Trimming took off 3 bases at V and 1 base at J, with 13 bases between the two ends. In germline, CDR1 is SGDLS, CDR2 YYNGEE. The CDR3 spans 15 residues. CDR3 sequence (DNA): TGTGCCAGCAGCGGGACGTTGGGGAGCCAAGAGACCCAGTACTTC. Amino acid sequence: CASSGTLGSQETQYF.

V is TRBV7-2 and J is TRBJ2-3; TRBD2 matches at 11 bases. Trimming took 5 bases from V and 5 from J; bases not matched to a gene: 9. The CDR3 covers 16 residues. Germline V lookup: CDR1 SGHTA, CDR2 FQGNSA. DNA of the CDR3: TGTGCCAGCAGCCCCCCACTAGCGGGAGTTGAAGATACGCAGTATTTT. The encoded protein is CASSPPLAGVEDTQYF.

V is TRBV4-1 and J is TRBJ2-7; TRBD2 matches at 8 bases. The J segment lost 1 base and the V segment lost 0 bases, leaving 8 bases of the junction unmatched. The CDR3 length is 17 residues. The V gene's germline CDR1 is MGHRA and CDR2 YSYEKL. CDR3 DNA sequence: TGCGCCAGCAGCCAAGATGTGGGCGGGGGGTCTTCCTACGAGCAGTACTTC. This sequence encodes CASSQDVGGGSSYEQYF.

J is TRBJ1-1 and V is TRBV28, with TRBD1 as a possible D gene (5 bases). Trimming shortened V by 7 bases and J by 0 bases, and 15 bases separated the two germline ends. CDR1 and CDR2 from the germline V gene are MDHEN and SYDVKM. This CDR3 region has 15 residues. The CDR3 is CASKGRENMNTEAFF. CDR3 coding DNA: TGTGCCAGCAAGGGCAGGGAGAACATGAACACTGAAGCTTTCTTT.

The chain links TRBV4-3 to TRBJ1-3; D is unresolved. The CDR3 is 19 amino acids. Trimming cost V 2 bases and J 2 bases, with 22 bases left between them. The germline CDR1 and CDR2 sequences are LGHNA and YSLEER. In DNA form, the CDR3 reads TGCGCCAGCAGCCAAAAACCTTGGAAAGGGAGGGAAACTGGAAACACCATATATTTT. Protein sequence: CASSQKPWKGRETGNTIYF.

V and J are TRBV11-2 and TRBJ2-1; no clear D. Trimming removed 5 bases at V and 4 bases at J, with 3 bases between. Germline values: CDR1 SGHAT, CDR2 FQNNGV. The CDR3 length is 11 residues. For the CDR3, the DNA is TGTGCCAGCAGCAAGTACAATGAGCAGTTCTTC. This encodes CASSKYNEQFF.

The chain recombines TRBV7-9 with TRBJ2-1, with unresolved D. Per germline, CDR1 SEHNR and CDR2 FQNEAQ (reference sequence). The CDR3 extends over 11 amino acids. The V and J ends lost 2 bases and 10 bases respectively, with 6 bases between them. The CDR3 region has the DNA TGTGCCAGCAGCTTAACCGAAGAGCAGTTCTTC. It encodes CASSLTEEQFF.

The chain carries TRBV19 and TRBJ1-1, with D tentatively TRBD1 (6 bases). The CDR3 sequence is 12 residues long. Germline V gene lookup returns CDR1 LNHDA and CDR2 SQIVND (reference sequence). The V gene lost 3 bases and the J gene lost 6 bases, with 8 bases spanning the gap. This chain's CDR3 is CASSIGQSEAFF. CDR3 coding DNA: TGTGCCAGTAGTATTGGACAGTCTGAAGCTTTCTTT.

This chain joins TRBV27 and TRBJ2-5; a weak D match, TRBD1 (6 bases). There are 14 residues in the CDR3. Germline V gene data show CDR1 as MNHEY and CDR2 as SMNVEV (reference sequence). Trimming removed 1 base from V and 4 bases from J, with 10 bases in between. This CDR3 is CASSLFGGRETQYF. CDR3 coding DNA: TGTGCCAGCAGTTTATTTGGGGGCAGAGAGACCCAGTACTTC.

The V call is TRBV6-1, the J call TRBJ1-3; no reliable D call. CDR1 MNHNS and CDR2 SASEGT come from the germline V gene. Deletions cut 3 bases from V and 1 base from J, with 13 bases between. The CDR3 sequence is 16 residues long. In DNA form, the CDR3 reads TGTGCCAGCAGTGACAAGGGCCCAGAGTCTGGAAACACCATATATTTT. It codes for CASSDKGPESGNTIYF.

V is TRBV11-2 and J is TRBJ1-1; no clear D gene. CDR1 is SGHAT, CDR2 FQNNGV, per germline. The CDR3 has 14 amino acids. Deletions cut 1 base from V and 7 bases from J, with 13 bases between. The chain's CDR3 is CASSLVLGSGEAFF. The CDR3 bases are TGTGCCAGCAGCTTAGTTTTGGGGTCCGGTGAAGCTTTCTTT.

This clone was seen once. The chain links TRBV27 to TRBJ2-2; possible D gene TRBD1, 5 bases. Germline values: CDR1 MNHEY, CDR2 SMNVEV (reference sequence). The CDR3 length is 16 residues. Trimming removed 3 bases from V and 0 bases from J, with 11 bases in between. CDR3 in DNA: TGTGCCAGCAGTTTGGGTGACAGAACGAACACCGGGGAGCTGTTTTTT. This sequence encodes CASSLGDRTNTGELFF.

V is TRBV28 and J is TRBJ2-5; tentatively, D is TRBD2 (6 bases). The V gene lost 2 bases and the J gene lost 2 bases, with 12 bases spanning the gap. The CDR3 loop spans 15 amino acids. Germline values: CDR1 MDHEN, CDR2 SYDVKM. The CDR3 here is CASSLSVAAQETQYF. In DNA form, the CDR3 reads TGTGCCAGCAGTTTAAGTGTAGCGGCACAAGAGACCCAGTACTTC.

This chain connects TRBV19 to TRBJ2-7; maybe TRBD1 (6 bases). Per germline, CDR1 LNHDA and CDR2 SQIVND (reference sequence). Trimming cost V 6 bases and J 5 bases, with 11 bases left between them. The CDR3 covers 12 residues. As DNA, the CDR3 is TGTGCCAGTAGCCTACAGGGAAACGAGCAGTACTTC. It codes for CASSLQGNEQYF.

The rearrangement links TRBV9 to TRBJ2-5; perhaps TRBD1 as D (6 bases). The CDR3 is 14 residues long. Germline CDR1 SGDLS, CDR2 YYNGEE. The V end lost 2 bases, the J end lost 5 bases, and 13 bases lay between the germline ends. The CDR3 protein is CASSVTGIDETQYF. The CDR3 coding sequence is TGTGCCAGCAGCGTTACAGGGATCGACGAGACCCAGTACTTC.

CDR3 in amino acids: CASSSFAGPSYEQYF. For the CDR3, the DNA is TGTGCCAGCAGCTCCTTCGCGGGACCTTCCTACGAGCAGTACTTC. The genes are TRBV7-3 and TRBJ2-7; TRBD2 might be the D (6 bases). Germline V gives CDR1 SGHTA, CDR2 FQGTGA. The CDR3 length is 15 residues. Trimming shortened V by 4 bases and J by 1 base, and 14 bases separated the two germline ends.

The chain links TRBV19 to TRBJ2-6, with D perhaps given as TRBD1 or TRBD2 (5 bases each). V lost 3 bases and J 2 bases, leaving 11 bases between the germline ends. The CDR3 covers 16 residues. Germline V gene sequence: CDR1 LNHDA, CDR2 SQIVND (reference sequence). Here the CDR3 DNA reads TGTGCCAGTAGTATCGGGGCCTCTCCTGGGGCCAACGTCCTGACTTTC. Its translation is CASSIGASPGANVLTF.

The gene calls are TRBV7-7 and TRBJ1-3; TRBD1 is a possible D gene (5 bases). Trimming stripped 0 bases from V and 1 base from J, with 10 bases between. Germline V lookup: CDR1 SSHAT, CDR2 FNYEAQ (reference sequence). This CDR3 has 16 amino acids. CDR3 coding DNA: TGTGCCAGCAGCTTAGCGGCAGGGCCTTCTGGAAACACCATATATTTT. Protein: CASSLAAGPSGNTIYF.

V gene TRBV4-3 combines with J gene TRBJ2-1; possible D gene TRBD2, 5 bases. Trimming stripped 1 base from V and 1 base from J, with 14 bases between. Germline V CDR1 and CDR2: LGHNA, YSLEER. CDR3 length: 17 amino acids. The CDR3 DNA sequence: TGCGCCAGCAGCCAAGGGGGTGGCGGAGGATCCTACAATGAGCAGTTCTTC. Amino acids: CASSQGGGGGSYNEQFF.